These 6 T cell receptor beta chains were sequenced from one sample in a study of T cell changes during pregnancy in multiple sclerosis. Clones were sequenced by immunoSEQ multiplex PCR, and TCRdb holds only the in-frame ones, with some missing. The data hold approximately 20,000 clones, with more than 85% observed a single time. The sample was CD4+ T cells from peripheral blood mononuclear cells, taken in the third trimester of pregnancy. These receptors were taken from a female donor with multiple sclerosis, enrolled in a pregnancy study.

This chain joins TRBV5-4 and TRBJ2-3; possible D gene TRBD2, 7 bases. Germline V gene data show CDR1 as SGHNT and CDR2 as YYREEE (reference sequence). The V and J ends lost 3 bases and 4 bases respectively, with 21 bases between them. The CDR3 loop spans 17 amino acids. Here the CDR3 reads CASSSRTGGLGADTQYF. CDR3 sequence (DNA): TGTGCCAGCAGCTCACGTACCGGGGGGCTCGGGGCAGATACGCAGTATTTT.

This clone was seen just once. The chain joins TRBV11-3 to TRBJ2-1; perhaps TRBD1 as D (5 bases). CDR1 and CDR2 (germline): SGHNT, YENEEA. The CDR3 is 16 residues long. The V and J ends lost 3 bases and 6 bases respectively, with 18 bases between them. The CDR3 sequence: CASSLNSQGSTNEQFF. The CDR3 coding sequence is TGTGCCAGCAGCTTGAATTCCCAGGGAAGCACCAATGAGCAGTTCTTC. The whole variable domain, remainder taken from reference TRBV11-3 and TRBJ2-1, is EAGVVQSPRYKIIEKKQPVAFWCNPISGHNTLYWYLQNLGQGPELLIRYENEEAVDDSQLPKDRFSAERLKGVDSTLKIQPAELGDSAVYLCASSLNSQGSTNEQFFGPGTRLTVL.

CDR3 protein: CASSVNRGYNYGYTF. The CDR3 DNA follows: TGTGCCAGCAGCGTAAACAGGGGTTATAACTATGGCTACACCTTC. This chain connects TRBV5-4 to TRBJ1-2; 7 nucleotides match TRBD1. The germline V gene encodes CDR1 SGHNT and CDR2 YYREEE (reference sequence). This CDR3 has 15 amino acids. The ends lost 4 bases at V and 1 base at J; junction bases unmatched: 7.

V gene TRBV30 combines with J gene TRBJ1-4; a possible D gene is TRBD1 (6 bases). CDR3 length equals 13 residues. Germline V gene data show CDR1 as GTSNPN and CDR2 as SVGIG (reference sequence). The V end lost 3 bases, the J end lost 8 bases, and 13 bases lay between the germline ends. DNA of the CDR3: TGTGCCTGGAGGACCCAGGGGAGAGAAAAACTGTTTTTT. It yields the protein CAWRTQGREKLFF.

The rearrangement uses TRBV5-4 and TRBJ2-1; 12 nucleotides line up with TRBD2. CDR3 length: 16 amino acids. J lost 6 bases, V lost 1 base, and 5 bases had no gene match. Per the germline V gene, CDR1 is SGHNT and CDR2 is YYREEE (reference sequence). In DNA, the CDR3 is TGTGCCAGCAGCTTGAGGACTAGCGGGGTGACCAATGAGCAGTTCTTC. This translates into CASSLRTSGVTNEQFF.

This chain's CDR3 is CASSYLRDYGYTF. The CDR3 DNA sequence: TGTGCCAGCAGCTACCTCAGGGACTATGGCTACACCTTC. This chain uses TRBV6-5 with TRBJ1-2; D is perhaps TRBD1 (5 bases). CDR3 length: 13 residues. V gave up 6 bases and J gave up 3 bases, with 11 bases separating them. Germline CDR1 reads MNHEY; CDR2 reads SVGAGI.